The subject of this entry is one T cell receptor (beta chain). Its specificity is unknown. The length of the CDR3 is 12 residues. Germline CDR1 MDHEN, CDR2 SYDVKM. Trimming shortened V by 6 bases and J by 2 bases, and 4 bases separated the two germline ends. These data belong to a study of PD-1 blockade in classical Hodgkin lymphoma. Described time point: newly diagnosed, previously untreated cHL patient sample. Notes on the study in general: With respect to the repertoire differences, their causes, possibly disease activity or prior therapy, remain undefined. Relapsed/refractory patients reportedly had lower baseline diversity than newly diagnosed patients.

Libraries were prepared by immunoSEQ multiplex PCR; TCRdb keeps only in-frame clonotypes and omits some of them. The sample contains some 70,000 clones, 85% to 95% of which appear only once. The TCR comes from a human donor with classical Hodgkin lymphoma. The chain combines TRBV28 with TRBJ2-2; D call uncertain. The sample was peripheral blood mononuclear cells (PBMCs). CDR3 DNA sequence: TGTGCCAGCAGCCTAAACACCGGGGAGCTGTTTTTT. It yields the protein CASSLNTGELFF.